The subject of this entry is one T cell receptor (beta chain). Its antigen is unknown. Base-call qualities are not available, and no considerably larger clone is one nucleotide away. Peripheral blood CD8+ and CD4+ T cells from healthy donors, Susac syndrome patients and multiple sclerosis patients were profiled using high-throughput TCR beta sequencing. The healthy donors served as controls matched for age and sex. CD8+ TEMRA cells were enriched by FACS, while bulk CD8+ and CD4+ T cells were purified by magnetic negative isolation. Blood was drawn into EDTA tubes, processed within 24 hours, and PBMCs were isolated by density gradient centrifugation. PBMCs intended for TCR sequencing were cryopreserved in liquid nitrogen and thawed later in a water bath at 37 degrees C. A purity of at least 90% was achieved for sorted or isolated CD4+, CD8+ and CD8+ TEMRA cells. The CDR3 runs 12 amino acids, cysteine and phenylalanine included. This entry keeps only the CDR3 DNA: 36 bases, framed from base 1. CDR1 and CDR2 were assigned from the germline V gene (reference sequence) as LNHDA and SQIVND. Germline trimming amounts to 6 bases on V and 5 bases on J, with 1 as the count of junction bases outside the gene matches.

The data were obtained in a study of CD8 T cells in Susac syndrome (dated by TCRdb to about 2019). Describing the broader study: Repertoire sequencing was used to test whether CD8+ T cell activation and differentiation in Susac syndrome was antigen driven.

General findings and caveats noted by the study authors: The number of individuals in the TCR sequencing and HLA analysis was acknowledged as relatively small.

RNA was extracted using the RNeasy kit, and 0.5 to 1 microgram was reverse transcribed with random hexamers. TCR beta CDR3 regions were amplified with the immunoSEQ multiplex PCR assay covering 54 Vbeta and 13 Jbeta segments. PCR amplification bias was corrected by using a synthetic template baseline for primer optimization and computational correction. Per the authors' processing: Reads were annotated to V, D and J genes according to IMGT and were analyzed with immunoSEQ Analyzer, with only productive sequences retained. Clonality was computed as one minus Shannon entropy normalized by log2 of the number of productive unique sequences. For each patient and control, public and private clones were evaluated within the 100 most prevalent clones. A clone was defined as Susac-specific if it was absent from the healthy and MS cohorts, from around 960 published viral clones and from other ImmuneACCESS disease sequences. TCRdb applied fastp at Q25 and MiXCR to the public reads, then kept only in-frame beta chains. Entries that share a CDR3 protein sequence are merged under the most common genes and DNA. TCRdb, rather than the study authors, made the V and J calls. The sample table holds some 120,000 distinct CDR3 sequences, of which less than 95% were seen once. The ten largest clones add up to 0.098% of the sample.

In this chain, TRBV19 is recombined with TRBJ2-3; 8 junctional bases match TRBD2. The clonotype originates from a human donor in good health. The sequenced sample was CD4+ T cells from PBMCs. CDR3 protein: CASSREGDTQYF. The base sequence is TGTGCCAGTAGCCGGGAGGGAGATACGCAGTATTTT.